This T cell receptor (beta chain) was profiled in a study of technical replicates of blood from a few donors. Libraries were prepared by immunoSEQ multiplex PCR; TCRdb keeps only in-frame clonotypes and omits some of them. This table has tens of thousands of clones, roughly 91% appearing once. Germline V gives CDR1 SGHRS, CDR2 YFSETQ. The CDR3 has 17 amino acids. The V end lost 5 bases, the J end lost 3 bases, and 23 bases lay between the germline ends. This clonotype was obtained from a human donor in good health. Some clones in this sample may be carry-over from other donors' samples. Sequences were obtained from PBMCs. The rearrangement links TRBV5-1 to TRBJ1-1, with a possible D match to TRBD1 (6 bases). The CDR3 nucleotides are TGCGCCAGCAGGCCGGTCTACAGGGCTGTAAAGTACACTGAAGCTTTCTTT. Protein sequence: CASRPVYRAVKYTEAFF.